This TCR beta chain was obtained from a study of T cell repertoires in cytomegalovirus infection. Study outcomes and limitations: In two of eight donors, the top clonotype was HLA-C-restricted CMV-specific.

This clonotype was observed many times. Antigen: not known. Between the trimmed V and J ends, which lost 1 base and 3 bases, there was a span of 16 bases. Germline CDR1 SEHNR, CDR2 FQNEAQ (reference sequence). The CDR3 is 17 amino acids. TCRdb analysed the reads with MiXCR anew, one entry per CDR3 protein. The sample gives approximately 180,000 distinct CDR3 sequences, about a tenth of which show up once; around 4.4% is in the top ten. Material: PBMCs. The sequence was obtained from a human donor in good health (CMV status not recorded). Some clones in this sample may be carry-over from other donors' samples. The V gene is TRBV7-9, the J gene TRBJ2-1; D may be TRBD1 or TRBD2 (5 bases each). The CDR3 DNA reads TGTGCCAGCAGCTTAGGGGAGCCGGGACGGATCTACAATGAGCAGTTCTTC. It codes for CASSLGEPGRIYNEQFF.